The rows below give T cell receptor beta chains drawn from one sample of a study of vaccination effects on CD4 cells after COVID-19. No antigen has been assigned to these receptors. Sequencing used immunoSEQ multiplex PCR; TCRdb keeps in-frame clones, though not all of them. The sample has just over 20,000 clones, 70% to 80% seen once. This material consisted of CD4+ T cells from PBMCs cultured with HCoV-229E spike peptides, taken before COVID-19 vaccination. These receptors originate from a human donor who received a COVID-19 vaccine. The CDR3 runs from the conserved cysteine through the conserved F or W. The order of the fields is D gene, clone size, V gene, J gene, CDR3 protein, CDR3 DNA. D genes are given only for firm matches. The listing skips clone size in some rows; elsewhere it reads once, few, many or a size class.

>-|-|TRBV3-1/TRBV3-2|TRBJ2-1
CASSQGSGAYNEQFF
TGTGCCAGCAGCCAGGGGAGTGGCGCCTACAATGAGCAGTTCTTC
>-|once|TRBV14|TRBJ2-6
CASSLDRSGANVLTF
TGTGCCAGCAGCCTAGACCGCTCTGGGGCCAACGTCCTGACTTTC
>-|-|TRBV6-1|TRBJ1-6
CASSEAGVGSPLHF
TGTGCCAGCAGTGAAGCAGGGGTCGGGTCACCCCTCCACTTT
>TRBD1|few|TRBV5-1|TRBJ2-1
CASSLEGDSNEQFF
TGCGCCAGCAGCTTGGAAGGGGACAGCAATGAGCAGTTCTTC
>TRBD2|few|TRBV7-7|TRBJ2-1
CASSLLPSGGVRHNEQFF
TGTGCCAGCAGTCTGTTGCCTAGCGGGGGGGTTAGACACAATGAGCAGTTCTTC
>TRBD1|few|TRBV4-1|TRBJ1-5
CASSPLDREGNQPQHF
TGCGCCAGCAGCCCTCTCGACAGGGAAGGGAATCAGCCCCAGCATTTT
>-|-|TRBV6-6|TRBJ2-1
CASSTYPDNEQFF
TGTGCCAGCAGTACCTATCCAGACAATGAGCAGTTCTTC
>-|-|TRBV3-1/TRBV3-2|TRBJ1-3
CASSHSSIRYTIYF
TGTGCCAGCAGCCACTCCTCGATCCGTTACACCATATATTTT
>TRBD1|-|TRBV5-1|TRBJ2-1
CASSLWTGGKWNEQFF
TGCGCCAGCAGCCTATGGACAGGTGGGAAGTGGAATGAGCAGTTCTTC
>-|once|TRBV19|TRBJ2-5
CASSSRETQYF
TGTGCCAGTAGTAGTCGGGAGACCCAGTACTTC
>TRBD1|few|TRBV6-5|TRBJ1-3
CASTLGQGGNTIYF
TGTGCCAGCACCCTCGGACAGGGAGGAAACACCATATATTTT
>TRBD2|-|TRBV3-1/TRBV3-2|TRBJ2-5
CASRRSSGRETQYF
TGTGCCAGCAGACGCTCTAGCGGGAGGGAGACCCAGTACTTC
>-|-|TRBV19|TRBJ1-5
CATRGGAVGNQPQHF
TGTGCCACAAGGGGGGGGGCGGTTGGCAATCAGCCCCAGCATTTT
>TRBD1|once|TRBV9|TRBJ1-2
CASSVDGTGFDGYTF
TGTGCCAGCAGCGTAGACGGGACAGGGTTTGATGGCTACACCTTC
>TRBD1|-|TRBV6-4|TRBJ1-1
CASMGQEGVAFF
TGTGCCAGCATGGGACAGGAGGGCGTAGCTTTCTTT
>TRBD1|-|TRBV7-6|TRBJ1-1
CASSLPRTGGSNTEAFF
TGTGCCAGCAGCTTACCTAGGACAGGGGGCTCCAACACTGAAGCTTTCTTT
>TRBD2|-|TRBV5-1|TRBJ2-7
CASSVGLALTYEQYF
TGCGCCAGCAGCGTCGGACTAGCTTTAACCTACGAGCAGTACTTC
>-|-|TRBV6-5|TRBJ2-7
CASRDPASRYEQYF
TGTGCCAGCAGGGACCCCGCATCTCGATACGAGCAGTACTTC
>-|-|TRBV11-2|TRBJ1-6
CASSLVGALISPLHF
TGTGCCAGCAGCTTAGTGGGGGCCCTAATTTCACCCCTCCACTTT
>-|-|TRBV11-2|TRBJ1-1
CASSLATGAGNTEAFF
TGTGCCAGCAGCCTCGCGACAGGCGCGGGGAACACTGAAGCTTTCTTT
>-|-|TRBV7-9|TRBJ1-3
CASSGPVVGGNTIYF
TGTGCCAGCAGCGGCCCTGTTGTGGGTGGAAACACCATATATTTT
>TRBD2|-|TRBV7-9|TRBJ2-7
CASSLVPSGNSEQYF
TGTGCCAGCAGCTTAGTTCCTAGCGGGAACTCCGAGCAGTACTTC
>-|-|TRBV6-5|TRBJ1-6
CASSPTYSPLHF
TGTGCCAGCAGTCCGACATATTCACCCCTCCACTTT
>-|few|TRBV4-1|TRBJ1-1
CASSAAGTEAFF
TGCGCCAGCAGCGCGGCGGGCACTGAAGCTTTCTTT
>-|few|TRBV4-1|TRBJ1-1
CASSGRTENTEAFF
TGCGCCAGCAGCGGTAGAACGGAGAACACTGAAGCTTTCTTT
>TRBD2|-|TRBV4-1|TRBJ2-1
CASSQVSGLAYNEQFF
TGCGCCAGCAGCCAAGTGTCGGGACTAGCTTACAATGAGCAGTTCTTC
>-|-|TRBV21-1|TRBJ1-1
CASSKKGTGEANTEAFF
TGTGCCAGCAGCAAGAAGGGGACAGGGGAGGCGAACACTGAAGCTTTCTTT
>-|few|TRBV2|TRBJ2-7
CASSKDIGEQYF
TGTGCCAGCAGCAAGGACATAGGCGAGCAGTACTTC
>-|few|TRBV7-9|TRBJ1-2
CASSLVGGGYTF
TGTGCCAGCAGCTTAGTGGGTGGCGGCTACACCTTC
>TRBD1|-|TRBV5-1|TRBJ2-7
CASRSGQNYEQYF
TGCGCCAGCAGGTCGGGACAGAACTACGAGCAGTACTTC
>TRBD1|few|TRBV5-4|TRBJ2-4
CASSLEGQGHIQYF
TGTGCCAGCAGCTTGGAGGGACAGGGTCACATTCAGTACTTC
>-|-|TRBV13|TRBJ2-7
CASSLGGTSTSSYEQYF
TGTGCCAGCAGCTTAGGTGGGACCTCCACCAGCTCCTACGAGCAGTACTTC
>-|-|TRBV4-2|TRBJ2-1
CASSQAGDREQFF
TGTGCCAGCAGCCAAGCTGGGGACCGTGAGCAGTTCTTC
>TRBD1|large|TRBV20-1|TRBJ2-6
CSASPIDRAGANVLTF
TGCAGTGCTAGTCCTATAGACAGGGCTGGGGCCAACGTCCTGACTTTC
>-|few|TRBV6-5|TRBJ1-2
CASRRGGGNYGYTF
TGTGCCAGCAGGCGCGGAGGCGGAAACTATGGCTACACCTTC
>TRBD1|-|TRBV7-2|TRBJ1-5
CASSLNRGTGQPQHF
TGTGCCAGCAGCTTGAACAGGGGGACCGGGCAGCCCCAGCATTTT
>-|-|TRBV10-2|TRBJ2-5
CASSDNQETQYF
TGCGCCAGCAGTGATAACCAAGAGACCCAGTACTTC
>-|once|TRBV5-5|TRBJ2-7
CASSSRIVGDYEQYF
TGTGCCAGCAGCTCGCGTATAGTGGGGGACTACGAGCAGTACTTC
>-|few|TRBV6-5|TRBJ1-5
CASRQGSNQPQHF
TGTGCCAGCAGACAGGGCAGCAATCAGCCCCAGCATTTT
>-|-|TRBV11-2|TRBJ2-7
CASSLQGFFSGVRRGEQYF
TGTGCCAGCAGCTTACAGGGTTTCTTTTCGGGAGTCCGCAGAGGCGAGCAGTACTTC
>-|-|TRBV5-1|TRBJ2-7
CASSLGQVIREQYF
TGCGCCAGCAGCTTGGGACAGGTAATCCGCGAGCAGTACTTC
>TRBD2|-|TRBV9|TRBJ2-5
CASSVGAGAGETQYF
TGTGCCAGCAGCGTAGGAGCGGGAGCAGGCGAGACCCAGTACTTC
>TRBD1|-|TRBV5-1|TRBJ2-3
CASSWGQGRRDTQYF
TGCGCCAGCAGCTGGGGACAGGGGAGGAGGGATACGCAGTATTTT
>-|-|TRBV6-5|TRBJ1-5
CASRQGFNQPQHF
TGTGCCAGTCGTCAGGGGTTCAATCAGCCCCAGCATTTT
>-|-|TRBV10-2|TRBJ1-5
CASSVPGADQPQHF
TGCGCCAGCAGTGTACCGGGGGCCGATCAGCCCCAGCATTTT
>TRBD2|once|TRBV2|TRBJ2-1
CASTILAVGTEQFF
TGTGCCAGCACCATACTAGCGGTCGGCACTGAGCAGTTCTTC
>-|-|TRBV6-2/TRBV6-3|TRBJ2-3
CASSYAIRSVTDTQYF
TGTGCCAGCAGTTACGCCATTCGGTCGGTCACAGATACGCAGTATTTT
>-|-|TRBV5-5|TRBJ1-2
CASSLEQGRGYGYTF
TGTGCCAGCAGCTTGGAACAGGGAAGGGGCTATGGCTACACCTTC
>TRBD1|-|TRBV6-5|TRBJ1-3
CASSQGAAQRGTIYF
TGTGCCAGCAGTCAGGGGGCAGCCCAACGGGGCACCATATATTTT
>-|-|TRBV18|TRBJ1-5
CASSPVATDNQPQHF
TGTGCCAGCTCACCGGTTGCGACAGACAATCAGCCCCAGCATTTT
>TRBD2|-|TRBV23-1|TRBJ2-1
CASSQYSREGLCDEQFF
TGCGCCAGCAGTCAATACTCGCGGGAGGGCCTATGTGATGAGCAGTTCTTC
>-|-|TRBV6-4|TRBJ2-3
CASSDGSTDTQYF
TGTGCCAGCAGTGACGGGAGCACAGATACGCAGTATTTT
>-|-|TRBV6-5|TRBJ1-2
CARECRAYGYTF
TGTGCCAGAGAGTGTAGGGCTTATGGCTACACCTTC
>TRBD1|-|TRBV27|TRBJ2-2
CASSPTGVITGELFF
TGTGCCAGCAGCCCGACAGGGGTTATCACCGGGGAGCTGTTTTTT
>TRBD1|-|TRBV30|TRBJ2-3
CAWTQLTGGIFLDTQYF
TGTGCCTGGACCCAACTGACAGGGGGGATTTTTTTAGATACGCAGTATTTT
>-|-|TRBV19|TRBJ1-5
CASSIAPWGKGIYQPQHF
TGTGCCAGTAGTATAGCCCCATGGGGGAAGGGAATCTATCAGCCCCAGCATTTT
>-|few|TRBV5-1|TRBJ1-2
CASSVGDLGTYGYTF
TGCGCCAGCAGCGTGGGGGATCTGGGGACCTATGGCTACACCTTC
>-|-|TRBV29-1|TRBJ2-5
CSVVGQGQQETQYF
TGCAGCGTGGTGGGACAAGGCCAACAAGAGACCCAGTACTTC
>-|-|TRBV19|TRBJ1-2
CASMDGGTNYGYTF
TGTGCCAGTATGGATGGGGGCACTAACTATGGCTACACCTTC
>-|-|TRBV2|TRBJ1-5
CASSDGYQPQHF
TGTGCCAGCAGTGATGGATATCAGCCCCAGCATTTT